This record looks at one T cell receptor (beta chain) sequence and its context. The sample comes from a study of blood T cell repertoires in COVID-19. The germline V and J ends were trimmed by 5 bases and 2 bases, with 13 bases remaining between them. The length of the CDR3 is 15 residues. Germline V CDR1 and CDR2: SGHVS, FQNEAQ. Generated by immunoSEQ multiplex PCR, the TCRdb table keeps only in-frame clones and is missing some. The sample lists about 40,000 clones, roughly four fifths occurring once. Sequenced material: peripheral blood. The rearrangement uses TRBV7-8 and TRBJ1-3, with a tentative D call TRBD1 (5 bases). The sequence was obtained from a human donor in a cohort sampled during active or convalescent COVID-19. The donor label of this sample is uncertain. CDR3 bases: TGTGCCAGCAGCCCCGACAGCCTGGCTGGAAACACCATATATTTT. Protein: CASSPDSLAGNTIYF.